This T cell receptor beta chain was identified during a study of T-cell reconstitution after alpha-beta-depleted transplantation in children (dated by TCRdb to 2016 to 2017). With respect to the entire study: T-cell immune reconstitution after TCRalphabeta/CD19-depleted allogeneic hematopoietic cell transplantation in children was quantitatively tracked in the study by means of TCR repertoire profiling.

V ends up 7 bases short and J 4 bases short, with an unmatched junction base count of 14. CDR1 is given as SQVTM and CDR2 as ANQGSEA, both from the germline V gene. From cysteine to phenylalanine, the CDR3 is 15 amino acids long. The CDR3 DNA has 45 bases and is translated from base 1. The sample's treatment or condition label, decoded: allogeneic hematopoietic cell transplantation with graft depleted of TCRalphabeta T cells and CD19 B cells. TCRalphabeta/CD19-depleted allogeneic hematopoietic cell grafts were given to the transplant recipients, all of whom were children. This clonotype has ten or more counts. What antigen it recognizes has not been identified. The record has no base qualities; no much larger clone is one base away. The study at large found these results: In some patients, the high TCRbeta diversity seen at day 60 was put down to recipient T cells and intrathymic progenitors that had survived conditioning. Over subsequent months, a decline in hyperexpanded clone frequencies was noted, and after one year, T-cell counts and TCRbeta diversity were mostly ascribed to newly produced T cells. About two months after transplant, the apparently early recovery of alphabetaT-cell counts reportedly depended on just several hundred clones that had expanded rapidly and came from non-depleted graft cells.

Libraries were constructed by PCR. TCRdb names Illumina HiSeq 2500 as the instrument used. TCR libraries were prepared with molecular barcoding, using unique molecular identifiers to normalize TCRbeta repertoire quantification. The public reads were reanalyzed by TCRdb: fastp trimming at Q25, MiXCR alignment, in-frame beta chains only. CDR3 protein sequences are deduplicated, and each keeps its most common genes and DNA. This sample holds some 600,000 distinct CDR3 sequences; about an eighth were observed only once. Clones ranked in the top ten supply about 2.2% of the sample. The chain is encoded by TRBV29-1 joined to TRBJ2-5; the junction holds 8 bases that match TRBD1. The specimen was PBMCs, mostly from graft donor cells, collected 360 days after TCRalphabeta/CD19-depleted stem cell transplant. This receptor was taken from a male patient aged 5 to 17 who had a stem cell transplant for acute myeloid leukemia, so the T cells may come from the graft donor. The CDR3 region: CSGSQGTGDRETQYF. At the DNA level, the sequence is TGCAGCGGATCACAAGGGACAGGAGATAGAGAGACCCAGTACTTC.